Listed below are T cell receptor beta chains from one sample, sequenced in a study of blood T cell repertoires in COVID-19. The repertoire was sequenced with immunoSEQ multiplex PCR; TCRdb's copy has only in-frame clones and lacks some. The table includes 350,000 to 450,000 clones, around nine tenths detected once. Sequenced sample: PBMCs or T cells enriched from blood (not recorded which). The receptors shown here come from a woman aged 25 to 39 who had recovered from COVID-19. Each CDR3 is given with its conserved first and last residue.

j_gene: TRBJ1-2; v_gene: TRBV19; CDR3aa: CASSIGTGRGYTF
j_gene: TRBJ2-7; v_gene: TRBV27; CDR3aa: CASRRTSGAQSYEQYF
j_gene: TRBJ1-6; v_gene: TRBV28; CDR3aa: CASSSAGTGNSPLHF
j_gene: TRBJ2-7; v_gene: TRBV2; CDR3aa: CASRVGVSTYEQYF
j_gene: TRBJ2-5; v_gene: TRBV6-2/TRBV6-3; CDR3aa: CASSYSFGGRKMETQYF
j_gene: TRBJ2-7; v_gene: TRBV18; CDR3aa: CASSRQGNYEQYF
j_gene: TRBJ1-1; v_gene: TRBV28; CDR3aa: CASSQRRTGGMNTETFF
j_gene: TRBJ1-5; v_gene: TRBV28; CDR3aa: CASSFKGTGNNQPQHF
j_gene: TRBJ2-2; v_gene: TRBV2; CDR3aa: CASTQNLNTGELFF
j_gene: TRBJ1-6; v_gene: TRBV27; CDR3aa: CASSRQVDNSPLHF
j_gene: TRBJ1-1; v_gene: TRBV7-2; CDR3aa: CASSLEFVNTEAFF
j_gene: TRBJ1-5; v_gene: TRBV15; CDR3aa: CATSRTGGSNQPQHF
j_gene: TRBJ2-7; v_gene: TRBV5-4; CDR3aa: CASRVAGGYHEQYF
j_gene: TRBJ2-7; v_gene: TRBV6-4; CDR3aa: CASSDRLGYEQYF
j_gene: TRBJ2-1; v_gene: TRBV29-1; CDR3aa: CSVPNLNLAGNEQFF
j_gene: TRBJ1-2; v_gene: TRBV4-1; CDR3aa: CASSQDKGQGAYGYTF
j_gene: TRBJ1-3; v_gene: TRBV19; CDR3aa: CASSLQGTVSGNTIYF
j_gene: TRBJ1-2; v_gene: TRBV5-1; CDR3aa: CASSLAPGGVGYGYTF
j_gene: TRBJ1-5; v_gene: TRBV7-9; CDR3aa: CASSLAGGSNQPQHF
j_gene: TRBJ1-6; v_gene: TRBV10-2; CDR3aa: CASSAGGNSPLHF
j_gene: TRBJ2-7; v_gene: TRBV3-1/TRBV3-2; CDR3aa: CASSQDERQGALYEQYF
j_gene: TRBJ1-2; v_gene: TRBV6-5; CDR3aa: CASSYEGLYGYTF
j_gene: TRBJ2-3; v_gene: TRBV6-5; CDR3aa: CASRRQGSDTQYF
j_gene: TRBJ2-7; v_gene: TRBV10-3; CDR3aa: CAISGTAAPYEQYF
j_gene: TRBJ2-7; v_gene: TRBV11-2; CDR3aa: CASSSLKRGTGSYEQYF
j_gene: TRBJ2-1; v_gene: TRBV18; CDR3aa: CASSPDRGEQFF
j_gene: TRBJ1-4; v_gene: TRBV19; CDR3aa: CASSPRTGGEKLFF
j_gene: TRBJ1-2; v_gene: TRBV9; CDR3aa: CASSVRRGTGGGGYTF
j_gene: TRBJ2-2; v_gene: TRBV6-6; CDR3aa: CASIFDRGATGELFF
j_gene: TRBJ1-1; v_gene: TRBV11-1; CDR3aa: CASSQRPGLHSAFF
j_gene: TRBJ2-1; v_gene: TRBV30; CDR3aa: CAWKDTGTVDNEQFF
j_gene: TRBJ1-1; v_gene: TRBV5-1; CDR3aa: CASRRTEGIEAFF
j_gene: TRBJ2-3; v_gene: TRBV16; CDR3aa: CASSPRGGADTQYF
j_gene: TRBJ2-2; v_gene: TRBV5-1; CDR3aa: CASTRGQGNTGELFF
j_gene: TRBJ1-5; v_gene: TRBV5-1; CDR3aa: CASSLDRGTDQPQHF
j_gene: TRBJ1-2; v_gene: TRBV10-3; CDR3aa: CAISGSINLAHGYTF
j_gene: TRBJ2-6; v_gene: TRBV6-5; CDR3aa: CASSYSGVAGANVLTF
j_gene: TRBJ1-1; v_gene: TRBV11-2; CDR3aa: CASSLDLTTRRVTEAFF
j_gene: TRBJ2-2; v_gene: TRBV2; CDR3aa: CASSVRGAVNTGELFF
j_gene: TRBJ2-2; v_gene: TRBV7-3; CDR3aa: CASSSRQGTGELFF
j_gene: TRBJ2-2; v_gene: TRBV3-1/TRBV3-2; CDR3aa: CASSQDLSGELFF
j_gene: TRBJ2-7; v_gene: TRBV12-3/TRBV12-4; CDR3aa: CASSLGGREQYF
j_gene: TRBJ1-4; v_gene: TRBV18; CDR3aa: CASSPPDRYNPRGNEKLFF
j_gene: TRBJ2-7; v_gene: TRBV5-1; CDR3aa: CASSWTGQSSYEQYF
j_gene: TRBJ1-1; v_gene: TRBV30; CDR3aa: CAWILDRGRVGATEAFF
j_gene: TRBJ1-6; v_gene: TRBV28; CDR3aa: CASGERTASLGPLHF
j_gene: TRBJ2-7; v_gene: TRBV5-1; CDR3aa: CASSLWTVGSVTLYEQYF